This T cell receptor (beta chain) was identified during a study of blood T cell repertoires in COVID-19 (dated by TCRdb to about 2020). Notes on the research overall: Collaborator samples came from the United States, Italy and Spain and covered acute and convalescent phases of COVID-19. The material from the prospective study consisted of cDNA or gDNA derived from T cells, B-cell-depleted T cells, or PBMCs. Deeply sampled blood TCRbeta repertoires from subjects exposed to, actively infected with, or recovered from COVID-19 were included in the dataset. The repertoires were made available in a free public database intended to serve as a resource for research on the immune response to SARS-CoV-2. The samples were drawn from two sources: the first 160 participants of the ongoing ImmuneRACE study, and about 1,300 subjects contributed by 6 global collaborators. Nearly every sample came with metadata listing a de-identified subject ID, COVID-19 status, age in years and sex. Where HLA class I and class II types were available, the types were taken from metadata supplied by the sample provider, not from assay-based typing. The paper's findings and limits, for the study overall: Clinical and demographic metadata were provided uncurated, with the amount varying by source and participant.

V sheds 3 bases and J sheds 9 bases, leaving 9 bases between their ends. There are 11 amino acids in the CDR3, from cysteine to phenylalanine inclusive. Left in the record is the CDR3 DNA by itself, 33 bases read in frame from the first base. The germline V gene (reference sequence) supplies CDR1 DFQATT and CDR2 SNEGSKA. Whole blood was collected in K2EDTA tubes by collaborating institutions according to the institutions' own protocols. For TCRbeta analysis, collaborator samples were shipped as frozen whole blood, as isolated PBMCs, or as DNA extracted from either sample type. Remarks on this clone: Its antigen target is currently unknown. Base-call qualities are not available, and no considerably larger clone is one nucleotide away.

The immunoSEQ Assay, a bias-controlled multiplex PCR, was used to amplify TCRbeta CDR3 regions from genomic DNA. As for the original processing: The number of nucleated cells in each sample was estimated from the amplification of reference gene primers within the assay. Sequence reads were collapsed and filtered to measure the absolute abundance of every unique TCRbeta CDR3 rearrangement. For each sample, productive Simpson clonality was calculated as the square root of Simpson's diversity index over productive rearrangements. What TCRdb holds here is the immuneACCESS table cut down to in-frame rearrangements. Part of the clones is not present; checked against another copy, under half of the missing clones reflect an unresolved V gene, and the others are unexplained. D and trimming were read from the DNA, whereas the V and J calls and clone size are those reported in that table. The table for this sample lists some 370,000 clones; nearly 90% of them were counted only once. The ten largest clones represent 6.5% of the sample.

The clonotype was recovered from a young man with active or convalescent COVID-19. The rearrangement joined TRBV20-1 to TRBJ2-1; TRBD1 is perhaps the D gene, given 6 matching bases. Sequenced material: peripheral blood. The CDR3 region: CSARLGGEQFF. The DNA sequence is TGCAGTGCTAGGTTAGGGGGTGAGCAGTTCTTC.